This T cell receptor beta chain came from a study of shared T cell receptors in the human thymus. The length of the CDR3 is 16 residues. Germline V gene sequence: CDR1 MDHEN, CDR2 SYDVKM. Trimming cost V 3 bases and J 2 bases; bases outside gene matches: 9. TCRdb keeps only in-frame clones here, not all; method: immunoSEQ multiplex PCR. The sample has 540,000 or so clones; more than 75% are singletons. The data were also submitted as part of a second study, on human thymus T cells. According to that study: The thymus was resected at corrective cardiac surgery.

The chain uses TRBV28 and TRBJ2-7; 8 nucleotides match TRBD2. The sequenced sample consisted of thymocytes. The clonotype was recovered from a boy under three years old with a congenital heart defect. The CDR3 is CASSLGLSGRAYEQYF. In DNA form, the CDR3 reads TGTGCCAGCAGTTTGGGGCTATCCGGGAGGGCCTACGAGCAGTACTTC. Combining the CDR3 with reference TRBV28 and TRBJ2-7 gives the whole variable domain DVKVTQSSRYLVKRTGEKVFLECVQDMDHENMFWYRQDPGLGLRLIYFSYDVKMKEKGDIPEGYSVSREKKERFSLILESASTNQTSMYLCASSLGLSGRAYEQYFGPGTRLTVT.